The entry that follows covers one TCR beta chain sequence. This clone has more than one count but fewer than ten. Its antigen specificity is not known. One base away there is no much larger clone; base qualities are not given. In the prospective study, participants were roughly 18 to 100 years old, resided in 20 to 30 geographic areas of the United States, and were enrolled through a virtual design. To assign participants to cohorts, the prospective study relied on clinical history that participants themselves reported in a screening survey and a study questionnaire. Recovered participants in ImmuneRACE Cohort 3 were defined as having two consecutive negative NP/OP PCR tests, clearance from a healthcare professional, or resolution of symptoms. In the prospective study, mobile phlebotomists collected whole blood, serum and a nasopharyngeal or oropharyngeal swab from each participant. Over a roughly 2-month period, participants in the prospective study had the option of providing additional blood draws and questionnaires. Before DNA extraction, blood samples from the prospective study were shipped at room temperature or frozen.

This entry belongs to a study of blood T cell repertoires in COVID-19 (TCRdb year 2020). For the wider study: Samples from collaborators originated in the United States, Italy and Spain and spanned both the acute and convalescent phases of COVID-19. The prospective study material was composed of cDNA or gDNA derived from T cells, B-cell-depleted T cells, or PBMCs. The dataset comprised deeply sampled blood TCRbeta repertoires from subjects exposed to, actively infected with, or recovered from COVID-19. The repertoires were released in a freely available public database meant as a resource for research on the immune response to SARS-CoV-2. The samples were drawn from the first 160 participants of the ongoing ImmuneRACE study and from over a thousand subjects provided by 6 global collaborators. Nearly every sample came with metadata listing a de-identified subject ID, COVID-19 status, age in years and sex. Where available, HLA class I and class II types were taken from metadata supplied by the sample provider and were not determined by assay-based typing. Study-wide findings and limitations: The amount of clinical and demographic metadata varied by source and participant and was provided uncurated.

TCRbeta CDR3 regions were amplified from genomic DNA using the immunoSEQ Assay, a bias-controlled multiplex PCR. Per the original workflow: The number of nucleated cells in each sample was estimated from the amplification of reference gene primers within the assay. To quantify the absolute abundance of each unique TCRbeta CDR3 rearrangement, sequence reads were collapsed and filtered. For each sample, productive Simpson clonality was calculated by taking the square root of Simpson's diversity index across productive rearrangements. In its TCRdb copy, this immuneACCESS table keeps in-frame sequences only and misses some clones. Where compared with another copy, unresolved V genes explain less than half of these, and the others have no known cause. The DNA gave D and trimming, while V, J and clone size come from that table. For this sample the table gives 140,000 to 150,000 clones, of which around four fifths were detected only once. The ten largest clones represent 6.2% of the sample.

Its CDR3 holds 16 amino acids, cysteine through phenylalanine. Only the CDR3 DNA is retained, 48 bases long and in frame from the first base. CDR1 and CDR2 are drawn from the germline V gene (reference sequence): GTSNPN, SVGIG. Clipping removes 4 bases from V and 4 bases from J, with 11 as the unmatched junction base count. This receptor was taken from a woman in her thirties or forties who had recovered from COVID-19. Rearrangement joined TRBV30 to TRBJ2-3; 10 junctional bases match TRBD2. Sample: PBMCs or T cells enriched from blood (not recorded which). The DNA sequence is TGTGCCTGGACGTTAGCGGGAGGCTCTATGGCAGATACGCAGTATTTT. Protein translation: CAWTLAGGSMADTQYF.